What follows are 5 T cell receptor beta chains derived from one specimen sequenced in a study of T cells in Graves' hyperthyroidism and ophthalmopathy (dated by TCRdb to between 2018 and 2020). The library was generated by multiplex PCR. Sequencing relied on an Illumina HiSeq 2000. The TCR beta CDR3 regions were amplified from RNA transcripts. For the first round of RT-PCR on the TCR CDR3, the HTBI primer set was used together with the Qiagen OneStep RT-PCR kit. Starting from the raw public reads, TCRdb applied fastp trimming at Q25, assembled clones with MiXCR and retained in-frame beta chains. Each CDR3 protein gets just one entry, which takes the most common genes and DNA from the rows behind it. This sample comprises over 650,000 distinct CDR3 sequences, 45% of them detected only once. Clones ranked in the top ten supply about 7.2% of the sample. Sequencing used peripheral blood or thyroid tissue (not recorded which). The receptors shown here come from an adult man with Graves' disease, either hyperthyroidism or ophthalmopathy (not recorded which).

This clonotype appeared a few times. This chain joins TRBV20-1 and TRBJ1-1; D is possibly TRBD1 (6 bases). The CDR3 runs to 13 residues. V dropped 6 bases and J dropped 1 base, with 12 bases sitting between them. Germline CDR1 is DFQATT and CDR2 is SNEGSKA (reference sequence). In DNA, the CDR3 is TGCAGTGCAACAGGGATCCCGAACACTGAAGCTTTCTTT. Its protein product is CSATGIPNTEAFF.

This clonotype has only a few counts. This sequence joins TRBV29-1 and TRBJ1-2; 7 positions agree with TRBD1. Germline V gives CDR1 SQVTM, CDR2 ANQGSEA. The V segment lost 5 bases and the J segment 2 bases; nucleotides outside the gene matches: 8. The CDR3 covers 14 residues. The DNA for the CDR3 is TGCAGCGTTCTTGTTCGGGGACAGAACTATGGCTACACCTTC. Translation gives CSVLVRGQNYGYTF. The full variable domain, completed using reference TRBV29-1 and TRBJ1-2, is SAVISQKPSRDICQRGTSLTIQCQVDSQVTMMFWYRQQPGQSLTLIATANQGSEATYESGFVIDKFPISRPNLTFSTLTVSNMSPEDSSIYLCSVLVRGQNYGYTFGSGTRLTVV.

The chain links TRBV2 to TRBJ1-6; no reliable D call. CDR3 length: 16 residues. The V end lost 2 bases, the J end lost 6 bases, and 14 bases lay between the germline ends. Germline lookup yields CDR1 SNHLY and CDR2 FYNNEI. The CDR3 sequence is CASSEIGICPNSPLHF. Written as DNA, the CDR3 is TGTGCCAGCAGTGAAATAGGAATCTGCCCTAATTCACCCCTCCACTTT.

V gene TRBV5-4 combines with J gene TRBJ2-2; 8 positions match TRBD1. V trimming: 0 bases; J trimming: 8 bases; junction bases outside the gene matches: 0. The CDR3 extends over 13 amino acids. Germline V gene sequence: CDR1 SGHNT, CDR2 YYREEE (reference sequence). CDR3 in amino acids: CASSLGTGGELFF. The DNA for the CDR3 is TGTGCCAGCAGCTTGGGGACAGGGGGGGAGCTGTTTTTT.

A remark on this clonotype: The CDR3 carries no conserved terminal phenylalanine or tryptophan, so it likely arises from a read error. This rearrangement joins TRBV15 to TRBJ1-5; D gene uncertain. This CDR3 spans 15 amino acids. Deletions cut 0 bases from V and 0 bases from J, with 6 bases between. Per the germline V gene, CDR1 is LNHNV and CDR2 is YYDKDF (reference sequence). The CDR3 DNA follows: TGTGCCACCAGCAGAGACAGGAATAGCAATCAGCCCCAGCATCTT. Amino acids: CATSRDRNSNQPQHL.